This section outlines one TCR beta chain sequence together with its context. Its specificity is unknown. Trimming removed 5 bases from V and 0 bases from J, with 11 bases in between. Germline assignment: CDR1 MNHNS and CDR2 SASEGT. This CDR3 comprises 15 residues. This sample stems from a study of cytomegalovirus exposure and HLA in healthy donors. The PCR used 60 Vbeta and 13 Jbeta primers. Method: immunoSEQ multiplex PCR; TCRdb's copy keeps in-frame clones and lacks some. There are over 90,000 clones in the sample; under 65% occur only once, and approximately 3% lies in the top ten. Study-level results: Both high specificity and high sensitivity reportedly marked the classifier's diagnosis of cytomegalovirus status. Later analysis demonstrated an association between a missense DCLRE1C variant and TCR beta V- and J-gene trimming. Across HLA loci, a later analysis found differing TCR association rates, with DRB1 most and HLA-C fewest. Cytomegalovirus association was listed for 150 or so TCR beta chains.

The V call is TRBV6-1, the J call TRBJ2-1, with D tentatively TRBD1 (5 bases). The sample was PBMCs. This TCR derives from a man aged 55 to 70 in good health and CMV-seronegative. The CDR3 DNA is TGTGCCAGCAGTCGGACATCTAGCTCCTACAATGAGCAGTTCTTC. As protein: CASSRTSSSYNEQFF.